The source of this T cell receptor beta chain is a study of T cell repertoires in cytomegalovirus infection. Study-level information: Selected CMV epitopes included recently identified HLA-C-restricted ones as well as well-studied HLA-B-restricted ones. Public signatures in TCR beta pointed to CMV infection and matching HLA type.

TCRdb called the reads again in MiXCR, with one record for every CDR3 protein. Found here are fewer than 1,000,000 distinct CDR3 sequences, around 32% of them singletons; the top ten hold roughly an eighth. Trimming took off 3 bases at V and 3 bases at J, with 15 bases between the two ends. CDR1 and CDR2 from the germline V gene are SGHTA and FQGNSA. CDR3 length equals 15 residues. Study results and limitations: The cumulative frequency of public TCR beta families distinguished individuals who carried CMV together with the relevant HLA. In two of eight donors, the top clonotype was HLA-C-restricted CMV-specific.

This clonotype was picked up a small number of times. As yet, its antigen is unknown. This TCR derives from a human donor in good health (CMV status not recorded). Some clones in this sample may be carry-over from other donors' samples. The source was cultured CD8+ T cells from PBMCs, collected from culture after CMV antigen stimulation. This chain connects TRBV7-2 to TRBJ2-7; perhaps TRBD1 as D (6 bases). CDR3 loop: CASSFAGDLFYEQYF. The CDR3 DNA follows: TGTGCCAGCAGCTTTGCAGGGGACCTCTTCTACGAGCAGTACTTC.